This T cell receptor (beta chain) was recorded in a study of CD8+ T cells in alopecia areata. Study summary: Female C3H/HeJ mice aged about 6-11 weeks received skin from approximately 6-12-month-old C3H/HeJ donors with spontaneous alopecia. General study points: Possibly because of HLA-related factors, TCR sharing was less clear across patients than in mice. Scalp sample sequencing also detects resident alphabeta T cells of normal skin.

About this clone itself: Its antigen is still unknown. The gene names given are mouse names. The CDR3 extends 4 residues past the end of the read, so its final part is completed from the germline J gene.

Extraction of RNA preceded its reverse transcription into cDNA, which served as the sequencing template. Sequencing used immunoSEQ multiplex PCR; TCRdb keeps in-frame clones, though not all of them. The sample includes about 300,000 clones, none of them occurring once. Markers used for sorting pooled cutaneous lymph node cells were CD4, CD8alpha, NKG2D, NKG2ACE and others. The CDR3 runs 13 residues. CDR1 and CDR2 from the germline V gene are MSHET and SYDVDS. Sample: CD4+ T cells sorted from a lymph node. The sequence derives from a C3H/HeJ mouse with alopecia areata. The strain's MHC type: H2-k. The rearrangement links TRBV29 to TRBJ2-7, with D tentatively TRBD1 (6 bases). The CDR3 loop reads CASSLGGQYEQYF. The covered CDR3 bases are TGTGCTAGCAGTTTAGGAGGACAGTAT.